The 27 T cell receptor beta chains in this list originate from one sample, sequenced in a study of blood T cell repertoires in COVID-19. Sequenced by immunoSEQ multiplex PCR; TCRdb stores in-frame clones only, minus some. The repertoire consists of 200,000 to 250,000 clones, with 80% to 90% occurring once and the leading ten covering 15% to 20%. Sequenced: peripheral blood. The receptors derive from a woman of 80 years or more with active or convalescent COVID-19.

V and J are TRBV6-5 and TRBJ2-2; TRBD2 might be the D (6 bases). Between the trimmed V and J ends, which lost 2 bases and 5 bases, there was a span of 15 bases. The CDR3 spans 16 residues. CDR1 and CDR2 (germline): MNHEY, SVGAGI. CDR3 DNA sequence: TGTGCCAGCAGTTACGGTCCCCGGAGGGGTACCGGGGAGCTGTTTTTT. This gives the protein CASSYGPRRGTGELFF.

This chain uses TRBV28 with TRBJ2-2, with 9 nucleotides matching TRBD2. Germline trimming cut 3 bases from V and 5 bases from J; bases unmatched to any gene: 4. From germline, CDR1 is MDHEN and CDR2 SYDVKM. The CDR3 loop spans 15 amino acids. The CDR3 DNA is TGTGCCAGCAGTTTTCTTACTAGCGGGACCGGGGAGCTGTTTTTT. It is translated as CASSFLTSGTGELFF.

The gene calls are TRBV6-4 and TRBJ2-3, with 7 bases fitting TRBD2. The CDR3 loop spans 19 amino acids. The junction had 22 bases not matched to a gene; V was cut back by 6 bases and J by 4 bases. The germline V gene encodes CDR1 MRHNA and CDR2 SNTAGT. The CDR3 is CASSVVSVGLSGRADTQYF. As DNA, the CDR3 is TGTGCCAGCAGCGTCGTCTCCGTGGGACTATCTGGACGAGCAGATACGCAGTATTTT.

The CDR3 coding sequence is TGTGCCAGCAGCTTGATCGGTGCCCTCTATGGCTACACCTTC. This codes for CASSLIGALYGYTF. The rearrangement links TRBV5-6 to TRBJ1-2; D gene ambiguous. Germline CDR1 reads SGHDT; CDR2 reads YYEEEE. The V gene lost 1 base and the J gene lost 4 bases, with 11 bases spanning the gap. The length of the CDR3 is 14 residues.

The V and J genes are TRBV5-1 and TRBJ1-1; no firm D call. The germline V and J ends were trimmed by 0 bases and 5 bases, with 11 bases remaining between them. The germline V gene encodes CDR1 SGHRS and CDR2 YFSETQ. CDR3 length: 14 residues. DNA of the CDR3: TGCGCCAGCAGCTTGGGAGACTGGGAGACTGAAGCTTTCTTT. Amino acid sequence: CASSLGDWETEAFF.

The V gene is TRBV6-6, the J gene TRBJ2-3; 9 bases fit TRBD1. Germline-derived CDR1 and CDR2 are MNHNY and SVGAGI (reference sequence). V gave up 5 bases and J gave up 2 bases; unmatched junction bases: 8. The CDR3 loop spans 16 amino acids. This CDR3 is CASSPGTGYTTDTQYF. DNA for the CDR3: TGTGCCAGCAGTCCAGGGACAGGGTATACCACAGATACGCAGTATTTT.

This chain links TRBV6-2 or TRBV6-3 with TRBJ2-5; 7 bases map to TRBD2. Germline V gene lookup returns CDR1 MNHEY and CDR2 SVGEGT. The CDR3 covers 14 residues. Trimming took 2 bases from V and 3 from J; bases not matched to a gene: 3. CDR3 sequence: CASSYGGVKETQYF. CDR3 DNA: TGTGCCAGCAGTTACGGGGGGGTAAAAGAGACCCAGTACTTC.

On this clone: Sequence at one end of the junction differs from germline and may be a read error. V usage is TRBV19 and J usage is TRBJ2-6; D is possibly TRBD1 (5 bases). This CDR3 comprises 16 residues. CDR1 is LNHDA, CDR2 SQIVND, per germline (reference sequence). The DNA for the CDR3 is TGTGCCAGTAGGACGTCTATCTTCTCTGGGGCCAACGTCCTAACTTTC. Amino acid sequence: CASRTSIFSGANVLTF.

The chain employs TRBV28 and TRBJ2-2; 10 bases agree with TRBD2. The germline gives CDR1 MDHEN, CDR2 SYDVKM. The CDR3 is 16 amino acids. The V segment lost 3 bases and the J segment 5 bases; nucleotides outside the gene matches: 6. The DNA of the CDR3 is TGTGCCAGCAGTTTCTTCTCTAGCGGGGGAACCGGGGAGCTGTTTTTT. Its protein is CASSFFSSGGTGELFF.

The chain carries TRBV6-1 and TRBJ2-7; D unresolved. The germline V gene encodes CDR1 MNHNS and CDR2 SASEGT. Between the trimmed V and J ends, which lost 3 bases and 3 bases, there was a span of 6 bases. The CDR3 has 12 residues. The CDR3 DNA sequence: TGTGCCAGCAGTGATTTCAACTACGAGCAGTACTTC. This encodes CASSDFNYEQYF.

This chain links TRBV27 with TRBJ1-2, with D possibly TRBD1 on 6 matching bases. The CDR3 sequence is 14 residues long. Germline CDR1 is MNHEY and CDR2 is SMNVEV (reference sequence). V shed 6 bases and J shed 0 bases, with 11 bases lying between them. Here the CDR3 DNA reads TGTGCCAGCAGCCGGACAGCCTCTAACTATGGCTACACCTTC. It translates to CASSRTASNYGYTF.

The CDR3 DNA sequence: TGTGCTAGTGGTTTGGTACGGGTTGCGGGGTCTTTTAACTATGGCTACACCTTC. Translation: CASGLVRVAGSFNYGYTF. This chain links TRBV12-5 with TRBJ1-2; no definite D call. The CDR3 is made up of 18 amino acids. Germline V lookup: CDR1 LGHNT, CDR2 FRNRAP. V gave up 0 bases and J gave up 1 base, with 18 bases separating them.

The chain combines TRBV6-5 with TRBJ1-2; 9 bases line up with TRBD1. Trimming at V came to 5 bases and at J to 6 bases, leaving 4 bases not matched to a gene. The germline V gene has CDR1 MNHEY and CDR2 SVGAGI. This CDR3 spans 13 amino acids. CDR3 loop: CASSKDRGDGYTF. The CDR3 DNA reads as TGTGCCAGCAGTAAGGACAGGGGAGATGGCTACACCTTC.

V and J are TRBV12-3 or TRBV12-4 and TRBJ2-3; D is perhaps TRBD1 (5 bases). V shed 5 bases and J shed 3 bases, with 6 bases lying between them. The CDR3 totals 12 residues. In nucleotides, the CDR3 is TGTGCCAGCAGTCCAGGGACAGATACGCAGTATTTT. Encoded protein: CASSPGTDTQYF.

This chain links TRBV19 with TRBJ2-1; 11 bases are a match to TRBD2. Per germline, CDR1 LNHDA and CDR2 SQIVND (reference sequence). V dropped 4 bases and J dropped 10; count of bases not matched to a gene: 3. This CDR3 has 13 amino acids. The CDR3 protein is CASSTSSGGEQFF. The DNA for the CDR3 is TGTGCCAGTAGTACCTCTAGCGGGGGGGAGCAGTTCTTC.

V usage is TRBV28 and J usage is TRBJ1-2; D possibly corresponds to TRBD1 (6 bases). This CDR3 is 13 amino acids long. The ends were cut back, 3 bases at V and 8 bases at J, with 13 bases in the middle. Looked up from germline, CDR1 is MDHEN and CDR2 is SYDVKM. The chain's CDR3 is CASSFSRGLGYTF. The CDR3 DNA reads TGTGCCAGCAGTTTTTCCAGGGGCTTGGGCTACACCTTC.

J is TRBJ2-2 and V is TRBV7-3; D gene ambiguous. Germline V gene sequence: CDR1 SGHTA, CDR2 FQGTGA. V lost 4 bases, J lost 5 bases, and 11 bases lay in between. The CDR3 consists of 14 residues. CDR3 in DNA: TGTGCCAGCAGCTACAGAAGTGGGACCGGGGAGCTGTTTTTT. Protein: CASSYRSGTGELFF.

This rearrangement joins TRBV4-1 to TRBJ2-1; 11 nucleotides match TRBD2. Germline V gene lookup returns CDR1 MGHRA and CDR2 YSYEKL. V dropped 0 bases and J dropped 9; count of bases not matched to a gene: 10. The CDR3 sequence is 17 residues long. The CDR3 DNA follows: TGCGCCAGCAGCCAAGATCTTCGGACTAGCGGGTCTGGTGAGCAGTTCTTC. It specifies CASSQDLRTSGSGEQFF.

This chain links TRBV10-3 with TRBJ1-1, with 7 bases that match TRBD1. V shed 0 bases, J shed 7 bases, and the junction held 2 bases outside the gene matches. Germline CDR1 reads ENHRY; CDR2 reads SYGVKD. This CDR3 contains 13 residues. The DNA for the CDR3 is TGTGCCATCAGTGAGTCAAGACAGGGTGAAGCTTTCTTT. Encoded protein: CAISESRQGEAFF.

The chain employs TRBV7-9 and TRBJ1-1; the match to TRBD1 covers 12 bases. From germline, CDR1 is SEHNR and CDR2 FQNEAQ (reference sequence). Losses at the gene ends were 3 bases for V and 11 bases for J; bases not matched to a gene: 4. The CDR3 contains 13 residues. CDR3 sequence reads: CASSFGDRGLAFF. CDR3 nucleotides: TGTGCCAGCAGCTTTGGGGACAGGGGGCTTGCTTTCTTT. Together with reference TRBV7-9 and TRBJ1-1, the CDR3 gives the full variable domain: DTGVSQNPRHKITKRGQNVTFRCDPISEHNRLYWYRQTLGQGPEFLTYFQNEAQLEKSRLLSDRFSAERPKGSFSTLEIQRTEQGDSAMYLCASSFGDRGLAFFGQGTRLTVV.

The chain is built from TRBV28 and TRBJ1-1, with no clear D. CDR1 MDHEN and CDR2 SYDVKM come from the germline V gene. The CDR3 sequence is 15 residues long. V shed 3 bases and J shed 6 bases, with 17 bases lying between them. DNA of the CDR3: TGTGCCAGCAGTTTGGGAGGGTTTAATGGGGCTGAAGCTTTCTTT. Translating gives CASSLGGFNGAEAFF. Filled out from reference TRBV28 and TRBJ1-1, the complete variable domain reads DVKVTQSSRYLVKRTGEKVFLECVQDMDHENMFWYRQDPGLGLRLIYFSYDVKMKEKGDIPEGYSVSREKKERFSLILESASTNQTSMYLCASSLGGFNGAEAFFGQGTRLTVV.

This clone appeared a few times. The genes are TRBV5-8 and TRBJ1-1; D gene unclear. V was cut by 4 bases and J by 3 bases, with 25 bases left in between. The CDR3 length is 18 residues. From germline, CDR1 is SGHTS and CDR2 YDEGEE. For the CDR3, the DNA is TGTGCCAGCAGCACCCCGGGAGGTGTAGTCTTTTCGTACACTGAAGCTTTCTTT. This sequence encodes CASSTPGGVVFSYTEAFF.

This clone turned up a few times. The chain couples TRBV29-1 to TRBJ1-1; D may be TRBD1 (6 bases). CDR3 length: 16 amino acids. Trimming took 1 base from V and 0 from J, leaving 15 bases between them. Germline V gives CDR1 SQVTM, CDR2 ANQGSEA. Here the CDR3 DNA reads TGCAGCGTTGAAGGCAGGGGATTGAATATGAACACTGAAGCTTTCTTT. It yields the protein CSVEGRGLNMNTEAFF.

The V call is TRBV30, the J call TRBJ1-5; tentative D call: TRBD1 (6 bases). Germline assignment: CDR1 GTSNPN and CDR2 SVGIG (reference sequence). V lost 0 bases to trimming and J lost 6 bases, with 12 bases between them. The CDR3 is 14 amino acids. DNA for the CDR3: TGTGCCTGGAGTGTCGGGGGGCTAGGTCAGCCCCAGCATTTT. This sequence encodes CAWSVGGLGQPQHF.

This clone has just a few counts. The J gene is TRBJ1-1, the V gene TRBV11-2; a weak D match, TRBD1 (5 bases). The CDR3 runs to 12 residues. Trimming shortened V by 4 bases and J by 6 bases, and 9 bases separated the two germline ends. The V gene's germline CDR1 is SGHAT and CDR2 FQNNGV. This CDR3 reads CASSSDSPEAFF. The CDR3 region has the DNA TGTGCCAGCAGCTCCGACAGCCCTGAAGCTTTCTTT.

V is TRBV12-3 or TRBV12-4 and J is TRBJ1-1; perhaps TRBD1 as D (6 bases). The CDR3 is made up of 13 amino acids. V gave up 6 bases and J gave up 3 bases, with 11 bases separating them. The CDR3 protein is CASRLAGDTEAFF. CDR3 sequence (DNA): TGTGCCAGCAGGCTAGCAGGGGACACTGAAGCTTTCTTT.

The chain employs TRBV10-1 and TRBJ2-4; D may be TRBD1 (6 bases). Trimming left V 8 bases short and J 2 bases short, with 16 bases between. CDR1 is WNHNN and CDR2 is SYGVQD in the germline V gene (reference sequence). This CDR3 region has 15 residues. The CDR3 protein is CASPRTVMTKNIQYF. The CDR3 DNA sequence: TGCGCCAGCCCGAGGACAGTTATGACCAAAAACATTCAGTACTTC.